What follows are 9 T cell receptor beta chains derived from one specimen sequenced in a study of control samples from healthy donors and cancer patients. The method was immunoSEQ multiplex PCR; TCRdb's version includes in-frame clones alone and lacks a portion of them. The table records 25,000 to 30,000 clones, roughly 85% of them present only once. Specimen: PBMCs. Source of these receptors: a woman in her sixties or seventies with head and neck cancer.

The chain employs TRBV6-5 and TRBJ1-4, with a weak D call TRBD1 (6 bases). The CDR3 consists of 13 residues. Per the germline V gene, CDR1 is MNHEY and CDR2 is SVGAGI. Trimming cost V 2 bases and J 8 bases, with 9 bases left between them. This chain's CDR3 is CASSYNRAEKLFF. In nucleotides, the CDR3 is TGTGCCAGCAGTTACAACAGGGCAGAAAAACTGTTTTTT.

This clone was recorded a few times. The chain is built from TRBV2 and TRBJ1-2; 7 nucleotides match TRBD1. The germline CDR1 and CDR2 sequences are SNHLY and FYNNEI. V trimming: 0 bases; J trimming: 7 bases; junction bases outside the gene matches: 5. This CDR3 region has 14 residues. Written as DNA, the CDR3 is TGTGCCAGCAGTGAAGCGCAGGGGGTTGGTGGCTACACCTTC. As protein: CASSEAQGVGGYTF.

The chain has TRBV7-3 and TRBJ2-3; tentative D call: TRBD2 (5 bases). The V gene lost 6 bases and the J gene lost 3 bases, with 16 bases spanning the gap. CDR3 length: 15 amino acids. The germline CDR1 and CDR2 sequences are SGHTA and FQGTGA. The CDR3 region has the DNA TGTGCCAGCAGTATAGCTCCCGGCGGGACAGATACGCAGTATTTT. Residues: CASSIAPGGTDTQYF. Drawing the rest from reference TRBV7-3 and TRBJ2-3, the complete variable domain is GAGVSQTPSNKVTEKGKYVELRCDPISGHTALYWYRQSLGQGPEFLIYFQGTGAADDSGLPNDRFFAVRPEGSVSTLKIQRTERGDSAVYLCASSIAPGGTDTQYFGPGTRLTVL.

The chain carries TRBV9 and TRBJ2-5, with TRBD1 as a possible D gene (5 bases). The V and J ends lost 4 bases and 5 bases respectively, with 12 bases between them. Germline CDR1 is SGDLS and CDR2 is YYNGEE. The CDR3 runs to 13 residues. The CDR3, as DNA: TGTGCCAGCAGCTCCGACAGTTCCGAGACCCAGTACTTC. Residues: CASSSDSSETQYF. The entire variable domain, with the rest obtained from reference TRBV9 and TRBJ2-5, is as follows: DSGVTQTPKHLITATGQRVTLRCSPRSGDLSVYWYQQSLDQGLQFLIQYYNGEERAKGNILERFSAQQFPDLHSELNLSSLELGDSALYFCASSSDSSETQYFGPGTRLLVL.

The CDR3 sequence: CSAPRTGELFF. As DNA, the CDR3 is TGCAGTGCCCCGAGGACAGGGGAACTGTTTTTT. The chain couples TRBV20-1 to TRBJ1-4; the match to TRBD1 covers 9 bases. V dropped 6 bases and J dropped 12; count of bases not matched to a gene: 5. There are 11 residues in the CDR3. Per germline, CDR1 DFQATT and CDR2 SNEGSKA (reference sequence).

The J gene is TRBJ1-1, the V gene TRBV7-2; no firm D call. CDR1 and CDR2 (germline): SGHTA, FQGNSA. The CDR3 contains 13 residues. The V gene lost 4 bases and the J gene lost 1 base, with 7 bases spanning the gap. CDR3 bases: TGTGCCAGCAGCTACCCAGGGAACACTGAAGCTTTCTTT. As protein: CASSYPGNTEAFF.

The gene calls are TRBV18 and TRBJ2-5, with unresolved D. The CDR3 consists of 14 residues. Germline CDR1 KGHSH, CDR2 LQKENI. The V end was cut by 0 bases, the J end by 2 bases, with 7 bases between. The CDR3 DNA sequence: TGTGCCAGCTCACCACCTGGTCGACAAGAGACCCAGTACTTC. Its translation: CASSPPGRQETQYF.

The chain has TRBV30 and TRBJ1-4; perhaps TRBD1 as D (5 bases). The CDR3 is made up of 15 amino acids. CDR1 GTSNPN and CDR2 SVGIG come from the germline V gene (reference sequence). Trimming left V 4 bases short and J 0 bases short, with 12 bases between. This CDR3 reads CAWNSGTATNEKLFF. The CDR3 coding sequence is TGTGCCTGGAACTCGGGGACTGCAACTAATGAAAAACTGTTTTTT.

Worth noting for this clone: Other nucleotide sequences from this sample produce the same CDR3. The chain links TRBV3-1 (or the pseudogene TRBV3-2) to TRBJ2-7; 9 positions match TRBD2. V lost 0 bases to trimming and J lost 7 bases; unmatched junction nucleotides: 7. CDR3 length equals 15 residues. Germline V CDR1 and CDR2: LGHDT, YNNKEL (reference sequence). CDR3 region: CASSQDIAGGREQYF. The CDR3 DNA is TGTGCCAGCAGCCAAGATATCGCGGGGGGGCGGGAGCAGTACTTC.